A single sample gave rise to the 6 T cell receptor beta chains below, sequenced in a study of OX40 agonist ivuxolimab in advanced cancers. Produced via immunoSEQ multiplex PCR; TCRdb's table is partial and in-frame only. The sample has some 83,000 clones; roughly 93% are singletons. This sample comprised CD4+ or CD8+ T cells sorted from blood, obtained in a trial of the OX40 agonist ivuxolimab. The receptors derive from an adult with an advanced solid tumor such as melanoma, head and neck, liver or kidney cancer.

CDR3 sequence: CASSYRGGGTYEQYF. DNA of the CDR3: TGTGCCAGCAGTTACCGGGGAGGGGGGACCTACGAGCAGTACTTC. The chain joins TRBV6-5 to TRBJ2-7; a weak D match, TRBD2 (7 bases). Trimming removed 2 bases from V and 2 bases from J, with 13 bases in between. The germline V gene encodes CDR1 MNHEY and CDR2 SVGAGI. The CDR3 length is 15 residues.

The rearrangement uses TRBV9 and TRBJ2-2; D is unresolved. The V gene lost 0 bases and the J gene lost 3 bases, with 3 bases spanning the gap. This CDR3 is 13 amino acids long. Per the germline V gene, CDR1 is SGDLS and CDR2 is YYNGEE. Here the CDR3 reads CASSVEDTGELFF. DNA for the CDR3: TGTGCCAGCAGCGTAGAGGACACCGGGGAGCTGTTTTTT.

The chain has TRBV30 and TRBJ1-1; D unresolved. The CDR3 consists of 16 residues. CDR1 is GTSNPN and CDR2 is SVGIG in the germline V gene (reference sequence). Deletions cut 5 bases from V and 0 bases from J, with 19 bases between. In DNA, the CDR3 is TGTGCCTGGGGTCTTTCGGGTTACTTTTTGAACACTGAAGCTTTCTTT. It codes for CAWGLSGYFLNTEAFF.

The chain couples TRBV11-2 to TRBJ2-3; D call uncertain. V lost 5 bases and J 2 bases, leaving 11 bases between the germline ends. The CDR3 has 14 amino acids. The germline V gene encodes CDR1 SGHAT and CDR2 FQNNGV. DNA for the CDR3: TGTGCCAGCAGCCCGACGCCTTACACAGATACGCAGTATTTT. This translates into CASSPTPYTDTQYF.

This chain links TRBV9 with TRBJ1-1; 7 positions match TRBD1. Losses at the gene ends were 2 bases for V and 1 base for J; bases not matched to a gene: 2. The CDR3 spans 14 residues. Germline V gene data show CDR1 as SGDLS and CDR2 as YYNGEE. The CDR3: CASSVGQANTEAFF. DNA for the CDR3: TGTGCCAGCAGCGTTGGACAGGCGAACACTGAAGCTTTCTTT.

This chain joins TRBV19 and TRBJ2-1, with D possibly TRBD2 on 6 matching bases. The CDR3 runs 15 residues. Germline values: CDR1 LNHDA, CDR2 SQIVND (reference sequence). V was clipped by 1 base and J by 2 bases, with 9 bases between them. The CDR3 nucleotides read TGTGCCAGTAGTATAGGGGGGAGGACCTACAATGAGCAGTTCTTC. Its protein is CASSIGGRTYNEQFF.